This T cell receptor (beta chain) was captured in a study of T-cell memory formation after mild COVID-19. From 5'RACE with constant-segment primers came TCR alpha and TCR beta cDNA libraries that carried sample barcodes and UMIs. TCRdb reprocessed the 5' RACE reads via MiXCR and lists one record per CDR3 protein. Of 250,000 to 350,000 distinct CDR3 sequences listed, 15% to 20% are singletons. This CDR3 region has 14 residues. The V end lost 2 bases, the J end lost 10 bases, and 14 bases lay between the germline ends. The sequence was obtained from a man between 18 and 35 years old who had mild COVID-19 (a few samples of this study predate the infection). Cell type and time point are not known. The chain links TRBV12-3 or TRBV12-4 to TRBJ1-4, with D possibly being TRBD1 (5 bases). Specimen: PBMCs or a T cell subset sorted from them (not recorded which). CDR3 loop: CASSLRDQSGKLFF. CDR3 sequence (DNA): TGTGCCAGCAGTTTAAGGGACCAGAGCGGAAAACTGTTTTTT.